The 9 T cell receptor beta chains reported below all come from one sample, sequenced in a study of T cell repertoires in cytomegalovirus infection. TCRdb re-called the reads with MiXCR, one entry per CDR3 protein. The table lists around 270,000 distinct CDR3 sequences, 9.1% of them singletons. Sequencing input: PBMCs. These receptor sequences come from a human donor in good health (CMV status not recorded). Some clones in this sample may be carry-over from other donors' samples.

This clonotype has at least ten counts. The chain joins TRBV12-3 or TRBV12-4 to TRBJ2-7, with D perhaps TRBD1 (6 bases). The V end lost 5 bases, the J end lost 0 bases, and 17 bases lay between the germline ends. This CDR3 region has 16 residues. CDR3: CASSLRDIQNSYEQYF. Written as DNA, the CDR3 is TGTGCCAGCAGTCTCCGGGACATACAAAACTCCTACGAGCAGTACTTC.

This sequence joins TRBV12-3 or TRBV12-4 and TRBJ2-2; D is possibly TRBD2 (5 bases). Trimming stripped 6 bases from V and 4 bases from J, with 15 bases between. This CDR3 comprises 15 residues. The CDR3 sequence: CASSPPRGSTGELFF. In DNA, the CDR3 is TGTGCCAGCAGCCCCCCCAGAGGGTCCACCGGGGAGCTGTTTTTT.

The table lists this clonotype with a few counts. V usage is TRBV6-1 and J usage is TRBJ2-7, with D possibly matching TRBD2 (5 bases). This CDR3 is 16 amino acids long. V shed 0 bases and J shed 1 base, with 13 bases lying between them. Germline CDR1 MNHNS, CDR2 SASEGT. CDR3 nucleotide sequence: TGTGCCAGCAGTGAAGCGCGATTGGGGAGTTCCTACGAGCAGTACTTC. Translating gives CASSEARLGSSYEQYF.

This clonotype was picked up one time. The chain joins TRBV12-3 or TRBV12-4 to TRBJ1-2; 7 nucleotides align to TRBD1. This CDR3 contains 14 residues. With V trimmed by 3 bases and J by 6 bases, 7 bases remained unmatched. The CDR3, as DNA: TGTGCCAGCAGTTTTGGACAGGCCTCTAATGGCTACACCTTC. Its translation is CASSFGQASNGYTF.

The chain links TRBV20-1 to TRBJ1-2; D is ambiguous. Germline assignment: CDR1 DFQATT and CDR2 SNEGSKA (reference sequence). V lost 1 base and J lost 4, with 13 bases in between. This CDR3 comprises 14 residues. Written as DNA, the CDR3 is TGCAGTGCTAGAGGACAAGGCTTACTCTATGGCTACACCTTC. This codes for CSARGQGLLYGYTF.

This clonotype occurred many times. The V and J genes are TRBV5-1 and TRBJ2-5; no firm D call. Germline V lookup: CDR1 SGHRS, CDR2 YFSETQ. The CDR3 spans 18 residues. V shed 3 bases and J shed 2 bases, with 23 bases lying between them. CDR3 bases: TGCGCCAGCAGCTCTCAAGGGATAGGTCTGAAGAGGCAAGAGACCCAGTACTTC. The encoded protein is CASSSQGIGLKRQETQYF. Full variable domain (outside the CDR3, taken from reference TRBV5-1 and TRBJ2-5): KAGVTQTPRYLIKTRGQQVTLSCSPISGHRSVSWYQQTPGQGLQFLFEYFSETQRNKGNFPGRFSGRQFSNSRSEMNVSTLELGDSALYLCASSSQGIGLKRQETQYFGPGTRLLVL.

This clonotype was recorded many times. CDR3 nucleotides: TGTGCCAGCAGCTTCCACAGGGCCCCTAGGGGCACTGAAGCTTTCTTT. Amino acids: CASSFHRAPRGTEAFF. The rearrangement uses TRBV7-8 and TRBJ1-1; possible D gene TRBD1, 6 bases. Trimming left V 3 bases short and J 4 bases short, with 18 bases between. The CDR3 has 16 amino acids. Germline lookup yields CDR1 SGHVS and CDR2 FQNEAQ.

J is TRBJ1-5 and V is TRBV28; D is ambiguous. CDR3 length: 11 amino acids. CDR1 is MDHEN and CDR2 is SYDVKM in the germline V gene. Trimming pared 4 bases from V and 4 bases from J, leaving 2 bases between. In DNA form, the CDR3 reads TGTGCCAGCAGTTGGAATCAGCCCCAGCATTTT. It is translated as CASSWNQPQHF. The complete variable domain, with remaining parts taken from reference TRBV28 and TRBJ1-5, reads DVKVTQSSRYLVKRTGEKVFLECVQDMDHENMFWYRQDPGLGLRLIYFSYDVKMKEKGDIPEGYSVSREKKERFSLILESASTNQTSMYLCASSWNQPQHFGDGTRLSIL.

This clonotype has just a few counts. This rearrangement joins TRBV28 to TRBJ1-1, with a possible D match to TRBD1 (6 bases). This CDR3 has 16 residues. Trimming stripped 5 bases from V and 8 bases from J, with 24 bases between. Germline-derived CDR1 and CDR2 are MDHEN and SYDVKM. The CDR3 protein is CASSRTESIPGREAFF. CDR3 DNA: TGTGCCAGCAGTCGGACAGAATCCATCCCCGGTCGGGAAGCTTTCTTT.